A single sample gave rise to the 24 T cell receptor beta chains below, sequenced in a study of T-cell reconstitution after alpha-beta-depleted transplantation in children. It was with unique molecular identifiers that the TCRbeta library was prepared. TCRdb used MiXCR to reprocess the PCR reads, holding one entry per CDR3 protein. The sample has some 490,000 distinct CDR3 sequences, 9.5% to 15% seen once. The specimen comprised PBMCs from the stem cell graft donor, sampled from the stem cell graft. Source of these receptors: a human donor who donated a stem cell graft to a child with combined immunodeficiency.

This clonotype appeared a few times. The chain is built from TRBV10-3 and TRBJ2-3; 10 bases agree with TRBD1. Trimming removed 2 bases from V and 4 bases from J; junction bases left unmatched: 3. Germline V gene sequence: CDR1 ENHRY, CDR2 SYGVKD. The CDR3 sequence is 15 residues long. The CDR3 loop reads CAISERDRGSDTQYF. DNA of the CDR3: TGTGCCATCAGTGAGAGGGACAGGGGCTCAGATACGCAGTATTTT.

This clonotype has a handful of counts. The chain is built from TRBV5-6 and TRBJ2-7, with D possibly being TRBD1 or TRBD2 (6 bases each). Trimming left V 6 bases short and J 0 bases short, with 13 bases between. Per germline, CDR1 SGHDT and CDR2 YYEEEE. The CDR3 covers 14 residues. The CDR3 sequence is CASNRDGSSYEQYF. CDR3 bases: TGTGCCAGCAACAGGGACGGGAGCTCCTACGAGCAGTACTTC.

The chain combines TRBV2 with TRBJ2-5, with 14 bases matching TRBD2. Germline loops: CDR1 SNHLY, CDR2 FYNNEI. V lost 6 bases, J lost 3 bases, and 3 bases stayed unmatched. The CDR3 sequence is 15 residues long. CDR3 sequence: CASRKGLAGEETQYF. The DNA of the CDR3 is TGTGCCAGCAGGAAGGGACTAGCGGGAGAAGAGACCCAGTACTTC.

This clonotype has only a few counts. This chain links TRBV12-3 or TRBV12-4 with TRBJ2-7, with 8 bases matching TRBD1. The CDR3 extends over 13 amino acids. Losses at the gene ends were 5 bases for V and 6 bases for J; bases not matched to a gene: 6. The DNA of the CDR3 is TGTGCCAGCAGTCCCGGGACAGGTCCCGAGCAGTACTTC. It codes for CASSPGTGPEQYF.

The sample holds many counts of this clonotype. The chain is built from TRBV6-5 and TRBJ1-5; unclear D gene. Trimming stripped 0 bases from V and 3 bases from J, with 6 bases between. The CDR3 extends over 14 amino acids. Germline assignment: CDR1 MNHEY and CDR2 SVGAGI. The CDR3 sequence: CASSYSSYNQPQHF. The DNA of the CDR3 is TGTGCCAGCAGTTACTCTTCTTACAATCAGCCCCAGCATTTT.

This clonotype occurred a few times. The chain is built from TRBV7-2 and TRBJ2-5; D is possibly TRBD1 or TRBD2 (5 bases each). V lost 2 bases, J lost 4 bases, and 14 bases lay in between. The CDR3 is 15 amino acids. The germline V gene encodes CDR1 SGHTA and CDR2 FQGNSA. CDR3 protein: CASSLQGRGGETQYF. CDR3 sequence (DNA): TGTGCCAGCAGCTTACAGGGTCGGGGTGGAGAGACCCAGTACTTC.

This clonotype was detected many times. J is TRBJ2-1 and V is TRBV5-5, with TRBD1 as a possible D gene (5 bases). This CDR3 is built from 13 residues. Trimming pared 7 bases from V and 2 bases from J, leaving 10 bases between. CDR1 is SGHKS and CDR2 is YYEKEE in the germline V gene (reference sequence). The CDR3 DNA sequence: TGTGCCAGCCAAAGGGGAACCTACAATGAGCAGTTCTTC. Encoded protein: CASQRGTYNEQFF.

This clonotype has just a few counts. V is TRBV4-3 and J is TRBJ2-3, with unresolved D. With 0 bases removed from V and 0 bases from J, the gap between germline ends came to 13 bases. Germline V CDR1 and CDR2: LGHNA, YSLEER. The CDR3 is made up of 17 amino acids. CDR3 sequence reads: CASSQDPETASTDTQYF. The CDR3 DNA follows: TGCGCCAGCAGCCAAGATCCGGAAACAGCTAGCACAGATACGCAGTATTTT.

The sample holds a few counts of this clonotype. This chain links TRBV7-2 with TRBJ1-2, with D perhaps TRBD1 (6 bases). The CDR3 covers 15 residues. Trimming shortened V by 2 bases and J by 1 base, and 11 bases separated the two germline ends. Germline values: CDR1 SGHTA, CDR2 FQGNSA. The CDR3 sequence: CASSLTDSFNYGYTF. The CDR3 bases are TGTGCCAGCAGCTTAACGGACAGTTTTAACTATGGCTACACCTTC.

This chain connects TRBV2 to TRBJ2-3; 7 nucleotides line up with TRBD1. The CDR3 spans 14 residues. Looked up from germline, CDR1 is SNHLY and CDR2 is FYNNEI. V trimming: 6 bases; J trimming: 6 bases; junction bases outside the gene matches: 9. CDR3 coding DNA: TGTGCCAGCAGCGCCCGGGACAGATGGGATACGCAGTATTTT. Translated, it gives CASSARDRWDTQYF.

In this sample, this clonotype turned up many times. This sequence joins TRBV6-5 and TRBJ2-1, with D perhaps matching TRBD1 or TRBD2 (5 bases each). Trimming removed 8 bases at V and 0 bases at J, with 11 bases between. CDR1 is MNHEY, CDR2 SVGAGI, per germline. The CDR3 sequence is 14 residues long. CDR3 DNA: TGTGCCAGCGGGGACCCAAGCTCCTACAATGAGCAGTTCTTC. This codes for CASGDPSSYNEQFF.

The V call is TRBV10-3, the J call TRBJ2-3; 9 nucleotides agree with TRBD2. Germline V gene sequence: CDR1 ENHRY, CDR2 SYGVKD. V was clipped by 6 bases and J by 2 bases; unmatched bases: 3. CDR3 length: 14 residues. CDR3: CAIRSGLATDTQYF. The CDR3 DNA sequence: TGTGCCATCAGATCGGGACTAGCCACAGATACGCAGTATTTT.

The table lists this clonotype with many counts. The CDR3 nucleotides read TGTGCCATCAGTGAGTCGATGGGACGAGTACCTTCCAACAACAATGAGCAGTTCTTC. Translated, it gives CAISESMGRVPSNNNEQFF. The chain couples TRBV10-3 to TRBJ2-1; D is tentatively TRBD1 or TRBD2 (5 bases each). The CDR3 is made up of 19 amino acids. Trimming shortened V by 0 bases and J by 5 bases, and 23 bases separated the two germline ends. Germline V gene data show CDR1 as ENHRY and CDR2 as SYGVKD.

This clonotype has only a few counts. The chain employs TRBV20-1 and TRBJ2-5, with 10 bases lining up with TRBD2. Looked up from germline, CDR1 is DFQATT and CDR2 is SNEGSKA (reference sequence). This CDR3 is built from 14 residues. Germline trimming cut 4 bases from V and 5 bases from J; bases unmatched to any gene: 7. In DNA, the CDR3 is TGCAGTGCTATAGCGGGGGGTTATGAGGAGACCCAGTACTTC. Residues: CSAIAGGYEETQYF.

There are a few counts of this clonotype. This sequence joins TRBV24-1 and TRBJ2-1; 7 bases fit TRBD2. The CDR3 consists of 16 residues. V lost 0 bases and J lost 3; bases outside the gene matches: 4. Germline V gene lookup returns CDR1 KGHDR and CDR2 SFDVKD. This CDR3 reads CATSDLGASGYNEQFF. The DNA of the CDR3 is TGTGCCACCAGTGATTTGGGAGCTAGCGGCTACAATGAGCAGTTCTTC.

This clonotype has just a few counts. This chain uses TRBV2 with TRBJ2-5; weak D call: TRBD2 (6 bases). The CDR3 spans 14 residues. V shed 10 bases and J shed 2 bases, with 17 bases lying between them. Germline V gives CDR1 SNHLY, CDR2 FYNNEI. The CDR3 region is CATGLSSFQETQYF. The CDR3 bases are TGTGCCACGGGACTTTCGTCTTTTCAAGAGACCCAGTACTTC.

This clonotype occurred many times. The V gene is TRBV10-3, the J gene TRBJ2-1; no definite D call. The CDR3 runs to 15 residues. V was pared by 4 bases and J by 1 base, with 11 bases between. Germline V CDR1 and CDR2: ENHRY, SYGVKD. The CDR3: CAISADTPSYNEQFF. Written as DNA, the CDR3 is TGTGCCATCAGTGCCGACACTCCGTCCTACAATGAGCAGTTCTTC.

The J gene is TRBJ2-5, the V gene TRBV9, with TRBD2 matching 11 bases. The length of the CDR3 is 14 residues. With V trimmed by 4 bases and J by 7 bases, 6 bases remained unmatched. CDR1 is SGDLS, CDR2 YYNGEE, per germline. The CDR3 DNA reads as TGTGCCAGCAGCCAAACTAGCGGGAGAGGGACCCAGTACTTC. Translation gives CASSQTSGRGTQYF.

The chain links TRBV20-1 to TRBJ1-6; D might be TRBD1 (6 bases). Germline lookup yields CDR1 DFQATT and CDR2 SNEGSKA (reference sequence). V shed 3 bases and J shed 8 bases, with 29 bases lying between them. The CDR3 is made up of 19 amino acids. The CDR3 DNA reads TGCAGTGCTAGTCCCCCCGGGCAGGGGAGGGAAGTGGCGGATTCACCCCTCCACTTT. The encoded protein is CSASPPGQGREVADSPLHF.

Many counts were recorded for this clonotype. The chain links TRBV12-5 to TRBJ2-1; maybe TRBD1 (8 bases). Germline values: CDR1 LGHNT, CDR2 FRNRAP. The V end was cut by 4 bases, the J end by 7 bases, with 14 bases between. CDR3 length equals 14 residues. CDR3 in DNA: TGTGCTAGTGGTTCCGGACAGGGAGGGAATGAGCAGTTCTTC. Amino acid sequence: CASGSGQGGNEQFF.

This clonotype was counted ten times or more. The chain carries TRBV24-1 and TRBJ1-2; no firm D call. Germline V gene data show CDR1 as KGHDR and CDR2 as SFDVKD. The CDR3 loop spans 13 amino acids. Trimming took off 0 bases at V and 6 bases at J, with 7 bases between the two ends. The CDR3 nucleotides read TGTGCCACCAGTGATTTGGGAGTGGATGGCTACACCTTC. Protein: CATSDLGVDGYTF.

CDR3 nucleotide sequence: TGTGCCAGCAGTTACGACAGGGACTATGGCTACACCTTC. The encoded protein is CASSYDRDYGYTF. This chain joins TRBV6-5 and TRBJ1-2, with 7 bases matching TRBD1. This CDR3 comprises 13 residues. Germline CDR1 and CDR2: MNHEY and SVGAGI. The V gene end was trimmed by 2 bases and the J gene end by 3 bases; junction bases not matched to a gene: 0.

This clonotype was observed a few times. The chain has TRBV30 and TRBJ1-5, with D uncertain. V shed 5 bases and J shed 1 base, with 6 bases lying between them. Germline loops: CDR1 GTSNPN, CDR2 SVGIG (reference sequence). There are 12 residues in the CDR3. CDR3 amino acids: CAWQESNQPQHF. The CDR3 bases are TGTGCCTGGCAGGAAAGCAATCAGCCCCAGCATTTT.

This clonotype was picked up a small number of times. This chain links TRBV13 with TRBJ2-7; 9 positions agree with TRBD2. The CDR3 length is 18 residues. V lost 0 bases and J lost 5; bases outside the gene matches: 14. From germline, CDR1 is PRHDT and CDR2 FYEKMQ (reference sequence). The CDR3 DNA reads TGTGCCAGCAGCTTAGGGGGACTAGCTCTGCCGAAATTCGACGAGCAGTACTTC. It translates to CASSLGGLALPKFDEQYF.